This T cell receptor beta chain was obtained from a study of T cell responses to AZD1222 COVID-19 vaccine. Findings and limits, study-wide: Within unmutated variant regions lay the reported targets of nearly half of spike-specific TCRs. No repertoire was sampled before or during the peak T cell response, only after it.

As concerns this clone: Its antigen is currently unknown.

TCRdb's copy holds only in-frame clones and misses some; the assay was immunoSEQ multiplex PCR. The table shows some 120,000 clones, with about 87% occurring only once. There are 16 residues in the CDR3. Germline V gene data show CDR1 as MNHEY and CDR2 as SVGAGI. V shed 0 bases, J shed 4 bases, and the junction held 6 bases outside the gene matches. The receptor's source is an adult in good health. The chain uses TRBV6-5 and TRBJ2-7, with 10 bases matching TRBD1. The source was peripheral blood, collected on day 0 of AZD1222 vaccination. The CDR3 reads CASSYSWTGGVYEQYF. CDR3 DNA sequence: TGTGCCAGCAGTTACTCGTGGACAGGGGGAGTTTACGAGCAGTACTTC.